Given below is one T cell receptor (beta chain) in context. The junction had 16 bases not matched to a gene; V was cut back by 3 bases and J by 8 bases. Germline lookup yields CDR1 SGHRS and CDR2 YFSETQ. The CDR3 consists of 17 residues. Authors' data handling: Reference gene primer amplification yielded estimated nucleated cell counts. Clones were read by immunoSEQ multiplex PCR, and TCRdb kept only the in-frame ones, dropping some. That table furnishes V, J and clone size, whereas the DNA furnished D and trimming. The top ten clones hold 2.2% of a sample with more than 200,000 clones, roughly 90% of them seen once. This sample is drawn from a study of blood T cell repertoires in COVID-19.

The TCR originated in a woman aged 45 to 65 with acute or convalescent COVID-19. Sequencing was performed on peripheral blood. The chain links TRBV5-1 to TRBJ2-2; 7 positions agree with TRBD1. For the CDR3, the DNA is TGCGCCAGCAGCTGGGGGCCGAGAGGGGGCGCGGCGGGGGAGCTGTTTTTT. Translation: CASSWGPRGGAAGELFF. Combining the CDR3 with reference TRBV5-1 and TRBJ2-2 gives the whole variable domain KAGVTQTPRYLIKTRGQQVTLSCSPISGHRSVSWYQQTPGQGLQFLFEYFSETQRNKGNFPGRFSGRQFSNSRSEMNVSTLELGDSALYLCASSWGPRGGAAGELFFGEGSRLTVL.